This is a list of T cell receptor beta chains from one sample in a study of cytomegalovirus exposure and HLA in healthy donors. The method was immunoSEQ multiplex PCR; TCRdb's version includes in-frame clones alone and lacks a portion of them. Among around 160,000 clones listed, around 85% were seen once. The sequencing input was PBMCs. The source of these receptors is a human donor in good health. The CDR3 runs from the conserved cysteine through the conserved F or W. Fields, in order: clone size, D gene, J gene, CDR3 length, V gene, CDR3 protein, CDR3 DNA. D genes are given only for firm matches. The size entry is marked missing in some rows and otherwise reads once, few, many or a size class.

once,-,TRBJ1-1,13,TRBV4-3,CASSRHMNTEAFF,TGCGCCAGCAGCCGACATATGAACACTGAAGCTTTCTTT
-,-,TRBJ2-5,12,TRBV6-1,CASSEDLRRQYF,TGTGCCAGCAGTGAGGACCTAAGGAGGCAGTACTTC
-,-,TRBJ1-2,15,TRBV7-3,CASSSSPGQGYGYTF,TGTGCCAGCAGCTCAAGTCCGGGACAAGGCTATGGCTACACCTTC
-,-,TRBJ1-1,14,TRBV7-9,CASSPDKLNTEAFF,TGTGCCAGCAGCCCGGACAAGTTGAACACTGAAGCTTTCTTT
-,-,TRBJ2-7,11,TRBV11-3,CASSSIYEQYF,TGTGCCAGCAGCTCAATCTACGAGCAGTACTTC
-,-,TRBJ2-7,16,TRBV6-5,CASSYSGHQSSYEQYF,TGTGCCAGCAGTTACTCGGGACACCAGAGCTCCTACGAGCAGTACTTC
few,TRBD1,TRBJ1-1,12,TRBV29-1,CSVDRGVPEAFF,TGCAGCGTGGACAGGGGGGTACCTGAAGCTTTCTTT
-,TRBD2,TRBJ2-1,15,TRBV7-2,CASSTTSGAYNEQFF,TGTGCCAGCAGCACGACTAGCGGGGCCTACAATGAGCAGTTCTTC
-,-,TRBJ2-1,15,TRBV2,CASSEGRAAYNEQFF,TGTGCCAGCAGTGAAGGGCGGGCGGCCTACAATGAGCAGTTCTTC
once,TRBD1,TRBJ1-5,17,TRBV4-1,CASSQDRDRYSNQPQHF,TGCGCCAGCAGCCAAGATCGGGACAGGTATAGCAATCAGCCCCAGCATTTT
-,TRBD2,TRBJ2-5,15,TRBV2,CASSPGLAEQETQYF,TGTGCCAGCAGTCCGGGACTAGCGGAGCAAGAGACCCAGTACTTC
-,-,TRBJ1-1,13,TRBV25-1,CASSVATRTEAFF,TGTGCCAGCAGTGTAGCTACCCGGACTGAAGCTTTCTTT
-,TRBD1,TRBJ1-6,15,TRBV9,CASSTNRGKGSPLHF,TGTGCCAGCAGCACCAACAGGGGGAAGGGTTCACCCCTCCACTTT
-,TRBD1,TRBJ1-4,15,TRBV7-2,CASSQLGQGIEKLFF,TGTGCCAGCAGCCAATTGGGACAGGGAATTGAAAAACTGTTTTTT
-,TRBD1,TRBJ2-1,15,TRBV5-6,CASSRWTGSYNEQFF,TGTGCCAGCAGCCGATGGACAGGGTCCTACAATGAGCAGTTCTTC
-,TRBD2,TRBJ2-7,14,TRBV7-2,CASSLVGREGEQYF,TGTGCCAGCAGCTTAGTGGGCAGGGAGGGCGAGCAGTACTTC
once,TRBD1,TRBJ2-7,16,TRBV12-5,CASGLGQGQGPNEQYF,TGTGCTAGTGGTTTGGGACAGGGACAGGGGCCCAACGAGCAGTACTTC
once,TRBD1,TRBJ2-7,13,TRBV5-1,CAGSTGAGGEQYF,TGCGCCGGATCGACAGGGGCCGGCGGCGAGCAGTACTTC
once,-,TRBJ1-5,13,TRBV5-4,CASSLGTNQPQHF,TGTGCCAGCAGCTTGGGAACAAATCAGCCCCAGCATTTT
-,-,TRBJ1-6,14,TRBV25-1,CASSDVQVFSPLHF,TGTGCCAGCAGTGACGTTCAGGTTTTCTCACCCCTCCACTTT
-,-,TRBJ2-5,15,TRBV27,CASSLESQNSETQYF,TGTGCCAGCAGTTTAGAATCACAGAACTCGGAGACCCAGTACTTC
-,-,TRBJ1-5,17,TRBV5-1,CASSPGDGGVSNQPQHF,TGCGCCAGCAGTCCTGGGGATGGAGGGGTTAGCAATCAGCCCCAGCATTTT
-,TRBD1,TRBJ2-2,15,TRBV6-5,CASSLGTADGGELFF,TGTGCCAGCAGCCTAGGGACAGCCGATGGTGGGGAGCTGTTTTTT
once,-,TRBJ1-4,16,TRBV9,CASSDRQVATNEKLFF,TGTGCCAGCAGCGACAGACAGGTTGCAACTAATGAAAAACTGTTTTTT
-,-,TRBJ1-1,14,TRBV7-9,CASSFGQSNTEAFF,TGTGCCAGCAGCTTCGGACAGTCGAACACTGAAGCTTTCTTT
-,TRBD1,TRBJ1-4,16,TRBV5-6,CASSLLTGNGHEKLFF,TGTGCCAGCAGCCTACTGACAGGGAACGGCCATGAAAAACTGTTTTTT
-,-,TRBJ2-3,14,TRBV5-1,CASSFTGPTDTQYF,TGCGCCAGCAGCTTTACAGGACCCACAGATACGCAGTATTTT
-,TRBD1,TRBJ2-3,15,TRBV5-1,CASSAGTGAQNTQYF,TGCGCCAGCAGCGCAGGGACAGGGGCGCAAAATACGCAGTATTTT
-,-,TRBJ2-5,13,TRBV5-1,CASSLTGVETQYF,TGCGCCAGCAGTCTTACGGGGGTGGAGACCCAGTACTTC
few,TRBD2,TRBJ2-1,15,TRBV6-6,CASSYLGLADNEQFF,TGTGCCAGCAGTTATCTGGGACTAGCGGACAATGAGCAGTTCTTC
-,-,TRBJ1-4,14,TRBV5-1,CASSFDSENEKLFF,TGCGCCAGCAGCTTCGACAGCGAGAATGAAAAACTGTTTTTT
-,-,TRBJ2-5,13,TRBV6-5,CASSKRTKETQYF,TGTGCCAGCAGTAAAAGGACTAAAGAGACCCAGTACTTC
-,-,TRBJ2-2,15,TRBV19,CASRGLGVLTGELFF,TGTGCCAGTAGAGGCCTAGGGGTGCTCACCGGGGAGCTGTTTTTT
few,-,TRBJ1-1,13,TRBV7-2,CASSFLWNTEAFF,TGTGCCAGCAGTTTTTTATGGAACACTGAAGCTTTCTTT
-,-,TRBJ2-3,16,TRBV7-9,CASSTSTSPSQDTQYF,TGTGCCAGCAGCACCTCGACATCCCCTTCACAAGATACGCAGTATTTT
-,TRBD1,TRBJ2-7,15,TRBV7-9,CASSPTGVFGYEQYF,TGTGCCAGCAGCCCGACAGGGGTCTTTGGCTACGAGCAGTACTTC
-,-,TRBJ2-7,15,TRBV4-2,CASSQQHQGGYEQYF,TGTGCCAGCAGCCAACAACACCAGGGAGGATACGAGCAGTACTTC
-,-,TRBJ2-7,15,TRBV10-1,CASSPDRPSSYEQYF,TGCGCCAGCAGCCCCGACAGGCCGAGCTCCTACGAGCAGTACTTC
-,TRBD2,TRBJ2-3,16,TRBV15,CATSRDPREVPDTQYF,TGTGCCACCAGCAGAGATCCCCGGGAGGTCCCGGATACGCAGTATTTT
-,TRBD2,TRBJ2-5,18,TRBV2,CASSESPGTSGEQETQYF,TGTGCCAGCAGTGAATCTCCGGGGACTAGCGGGGAACAAGAGACCCAGTACTTC
-,-,TRBJ1-5,15,TRBV6-1,CASSDSRQGNQPQHF,TGTGCCAGCAGTGATTCCCGCCAGGGAAATCAGCCCCAGCATTTT
-,-,TRBJ2-1,13,TRBV2,CASSTGTYNEQFF,TGTGCCAGCAGTACCGGGACTTACAATGAGCAGTTCTTC
few,TRBD2,TRBJ2-5,14,TRBV29-1,CSVEDASGGETQYF,TGCAGCGTTGAAGATGCTAGCGGGGGGGAGACCCAGTACTTC
once,-,TRBJ1-2,11,TRBV7-8,CATRDLYGYTF,TGTGCCACCCGAGATCTCTATGGCTACACCTTC
-,TRBD1,TRBJ2-1,15,TRBV28,CASSYRDRGFLEQFF,TGTGCCAGCAGTTACCGGGACAGGGGGTTTCTTGAGCAGTTCTTC